The clone carrying this T cell receptor (beta chain) has more than one count but fewer than ten. Its antigen is still unknown. These data belong to a study of early T cells in non-severe SARS-CoV-2 infection. Attachment of unique molecular identifiers was made to individual cDNA molecules. TCRdb reprocessed the 5' RACE reads with MiXCR, giving one entry per CDR3 protein. The data hold around 70,000 distinct CDR3 sequences, with approximately 11% observed a single time. Points from the study as a whole: Anti-spike CD8 specificities were favored by VDJdb matching, whose results missed private and CD4 specificities.

Material for sequencing was whole blood. The sequence derives from an adult who was a healthcare worker with PCR-confirmed SARS-CoV-2 infection or an uninfected control (not recorded which).

The CDR3 sequence: CSAGPGTQYF. The CDR3 bases are TGCAGTGCTGGGCCCGGGACCCAGTACTTC. This rearrangement joins TRBV20-1 to TRBJ2-5; the D is unclear. Germline CDR1 DFQATT, CDR2 SNEGSKA (reference sequence). Trimming took off 5 bases at V and 7 bases at J, with 8 bases between the two ends. This CDR3 comprises 10 residues.